The 9 T cell receptor beta chains listed next were all sequenced from one sample in a study of T cells after yellow fever vaccination. TCRdb reanalysed the 5' RACE reads using MiXCR and keeps one entry per CDR3 protein. The sample records 600,000 to 750,000 distinct CDR3 sequences, more than 9% being singletons. The sample consisted of PBMCs, taken on the day of the yellow fever booster vaccination. The receptors shown here come from a man in his thirties or forties who received the YFV17D yellow fever vaccine.

The J gene is TRBJ2-2, the V gene TRBV19; unclear D gene. Trimming cost V 4 bases and J 5 bases, with 14 bases left between them. CDR1 and CDR2 (germline): LNHDA, SQIVND (reference sequence). The CDR3 sequence is 15 residues long. The CDR3 DNA reads TGTGCCAGTAGTACTGGAAAAGGGTTGACCGGGGAGCTGTTTTTT. Translated, it gives CASSTGKGLTGELFF.

This sequence joins TRBV9 and TRBJ2-2; the D gene is possibly TRBD1 (6 bases). The V and J ends lost 0 bases and 4 bases respectively, with 10 bases between them. Germline V gene sequence: CDR1 SGDLS, CDR2 YYNGEE. The CDR3 runs 15 residues. The CDR3 DNA reads TGTGCCAGCAGCGTAGAGGGACATCCCACCGGGGAGCTGTTTTTT. It codes for CASSVEGHPTGELFF. Full variable domain (remainder filled in from reference TRBV9 and TRBJ2-2): DSGVTQTPKHLITATGQRVTLRCSPRSGDLSVYWYQQSLDQGLQFLIQYYNGEERAKGNILERFSAQQFPDLHSELNLSSLELGDSALYFCASSVEGHPTGELFFGEGSRLTVL.

The V and J genes are TRBV20-1 and TRBJ2-2; D is tentatively TRBD1 or TRBD2 (6 bases each). Trimming took off 6 bases at V and 5 bases at J, with 13 bases between the two ends. CDR1 is DFQATT and CDR2 is SNEGSKA in the germline V gene (reference sequence). The CDR3 has 13 amino acids. CDR3 amino acids: CSAVGGLTGELFF. The CDR3 DNA sequence: TGCAGTGCCGTTGGGGGGCTTACCGGGGAGCTGTTTTTT.

This clonotype was seen a handful of times. The CDR3 here is CASIYGTDTQYF. In DNA, the CDR3 is TGTGCCAGCATTTACGGGACAGATACGCAGTATTTT. This chain connects TRBV2 to TRBJ2-3; D is uncertain. The V and J ends lost 7 bases and 3 bases respectively, with 8 bases between them. The CDR3 covers 12 residues. Looked up from germline, CDR1 is SNHLY and CDR2 is FYNNEI.

This clonotype occurred a few times. This rearrangement joins TRBV5-1 to TRBJ2-1; D possibly matches TRBD1 or TRBD2 (6 bases each). Trimming shortened V by 5 bases and J by 7 bases, and 19 bases separated the two germline ends. The germline V gene has CDR1 SGHRS and CDR2 YFSETQ. This CDR3 region has 15 residues. In DNA form, the CDR3 reads TGCGCCAGCAGTACTCACGCGGGGACAACAAATGAGCAGTTCTTC. Translated: CASSTHAGTTNEQFF. The full variable domain, with the rest looked up from reference TRBV5-1 and TRBJ2-1, is KAGVTQTPRYLIKTRGQQVTLSCSPISGHRSVSWYQQTPGQGLQFLFEYFSETQRNKGNFPGRFSGRQFSNSRSEMNVSTLELGDSALYLCASSTHAGTTNEQFFGPGTRLTVL.

This clonotype was detected a few times. V is TRBV7-9 and J is TRBJ2-1; TRBD1 is a possible D gene (5 bases). Germline V gene lookup returns CDR1 SEHNR and CDR2 FQNEAQ (reference sequence). The ends were cut back, 11 bases at V and 6 bases at J, with 17 bases in the middle. This CDR3 has 13 residues. The chain's CDR3 is CAPGRGESNEQFF. The CDR3 region has the DNA TGTGCCCCAGGGCGTGGGGAAAGCAATGAGCAGTTCTTC.

This clonotype showed up just a few times. V is TRBV28 and J is TRBJ2-2; 10 positions agree with TRBD2. This CDR3 comprises 16 residues. Germline V CDR1 and CDR2: MDHEN, SYDVKM. J gave up 5 bases and V 7 bases, and 10 bases lay outside the gene matches. The CDR3, as DNA: TGTGCCAGCACCCCCCGGCTAGCGGGAGATACCGGGGAGCTGTTTTTT. Translated, it gives CASTPRLAGDTGELFF. Looking up the rest from reference TRBV28 and TRBJ2-2 gives the full variable domain: DVKVTQSSRYLVKRTGEKVFLECVQDMDHENMFWYRQDPGLGLRLIYFSYDVKMKEKGDIPEGYSVSREKKERFSLILESASTNQTSMYLCASTPRLAGDTGELFFGEGSRLTVL.

This chain uses TRBV29-1 with TRBJ1-2; the D gene is possibly TRBD1 (5 bases). The CDR3 has 12 amino acids. Germline loops: CDR1 SQVTM, CDR2 ANQGSEA. Between the trimmed V and J ends, which lost 3 bases and 4 bases, there was a span of 9 bases. This CDR3 is CSVDQGGYGYTF. The DNA of the CDR3 is TGCAGCGTTGATCAGGGAGGCTATGGCTACACCTTC. Full variable domain (missing parts from reference TRBV29-1 and TRBJ1-2): SAVISQKPSRDICQRGTSLTIQCQVDSQVTMMFWYRQQPGQSLTLIATANQGSEATYESGFVIDKFPISRPNLTFSTLTVSNMSPEDSSIYLCSVDQGGYGYTFGSGTRLTVV.

The table lists this clonotype with many counts. V is TRBV29-1 and J is TRBJ2-6; a possible D gene is TRBD1 (5 bases). V was cut by 4 bases and J by 4 bases, with 11 bases left in between. CDR1 SQVTM and CDR2 ANQGSEA come from the germline V gene. This CDR3 is 14 amino acids long. The CDR3 is CSVGQGAGANVLTF. Here the CDR3 DNA reads TGCAGCGTTGGGCAGGGCGCCGGGGCCAACGTCCTGACTTTC.